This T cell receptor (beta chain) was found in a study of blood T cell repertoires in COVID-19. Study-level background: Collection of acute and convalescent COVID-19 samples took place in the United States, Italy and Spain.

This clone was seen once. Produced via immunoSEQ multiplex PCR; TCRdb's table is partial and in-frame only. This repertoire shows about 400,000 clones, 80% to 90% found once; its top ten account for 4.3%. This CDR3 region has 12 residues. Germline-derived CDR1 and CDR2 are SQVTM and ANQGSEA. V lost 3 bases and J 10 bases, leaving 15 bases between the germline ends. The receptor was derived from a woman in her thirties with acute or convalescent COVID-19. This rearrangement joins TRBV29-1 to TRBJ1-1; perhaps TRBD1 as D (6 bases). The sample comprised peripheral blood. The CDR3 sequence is CSVDRGRWGAFF. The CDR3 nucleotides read TGCAGCGTTGATAGGGGGAGATGGGGAGCTTTCTTT.